This T cell receptor (beta chain) was profiled in a study of blood T cell repertoires in COVID-19. Background on the study: Acute and convalescent COVID-19 samples came from the United States, Italy and Spain.

The V end was cut by 3 bases, the J end by 3 bases, with 12 bases between. CDR1 and CDR2 from the germline V gene are SGHTA and FQGNSA. The CDR3 is 15 residues long. Generated by immunoSEQ multiplex PCR, the TCRdb table keeps only in-frame clones and is missing some. This sample has about 130,000 clones, with about 85% found just once. This sequence was found in a woman between 65 and 79 years old with COVID-19, enrolled during active disease. The genes are TRBV7-2 and TRBJ2-1; weak D call: TRBD2 (5 bases). What was sequenced was peripheral blood. CDR3 sequence reads: CASSFGLANYNEQFF. CDR3 sequence (DNA): TGTGCCAGCAGCTTTGGGCTAGCCAACTACAATGAGCAGTTCTTC.